A single sample gave rise to the 32 T cell receptor beta chains below, sequenced in a study of cytomegalovirus exposure and HLA in healthy donors. The PCR used 60 Vbeta and 13 Jbeta primers. This table comes from immunoSEQ multiplex PCR, and its TCRdb copy is limited to in-frame clones, with some not included. Of under 150,000 clones in the sample, approximately 89% were seen once. Input material: PBMCs. Receptor source: a woman in her twenties or thirties in good health and CMV-seropositive.

V and J are TRBV7-2 and TRBJ1-1, with D possibly TRBD1 on 5 matching bases. CDR1 and CDR2 from the germline V gene are SGHTA and FQGNSA. V lost 5 bases to trimming and J lost 7 bases, with 11 bases between them. This CDR3 contains 12 residues. The CDR3 coding sequence is TGTGCCAGCAGCCGCGACAGAAGTGAAGCTTTCTTT. It codes for CASSRDRSEAFF.

In DNA, the CDR3 is TGTGCCAGCAGTTACTCTGGGACAGTATATGGCTACACCTTC. Protein product: CASSYSGTVYGYTF. The rearrangement uses TRBV6-5 and TRBJ1-2; 7 bases are shared with TRBD1. This CDR3 is 14 amino acids long. Per germline, CDR1 MNHEY and CDR2 SVGAGI. V dropped 0 bases and J dropped 5; count of bases not matched to a gene: 3.

The V call is TRBV5-1, the J call TRBJ2-7, with D maybe TRBD2 (5 bases). Germline values: CDR1 SGHRS, CDR2 YFSETQ. Trimming took off 5 bases at V and 2 bases at J, with 5 bases between the two ends. CDR3 size: 11 residues. DNA of the CDR3: TGCGCCAGCAGGGGAGCCTACGAGCAGTACTTC. It translates to CASRGAYEQYF.

In this sample, this clone turned up a few times. The CDR3, as DNA: TGTGCCAGCAGTGAATCCGGGGGGACCTACAATGAGCAGTTCTTC. Its translation is CASSESGGTYNEQFF. The chain employs TRBV6-1 and TRBJ2-1; 7 bases are a match to TRBD2. Germline V gene sequence: CDR1 MNHNS, CDR2 SASEGT. The junction had 3 bases not matched to a gene; V was cut back by 2 bases and J by 2 bases. This CDR3 contains 15 residues.

The chain has TRBV5-1 and TRBJ2-3, with 8 bases aligning to TRBD2. Trimming cost V 2 bases and J 4 bases; bases outside gene matches: 9. The CDR3 covers 16 residues. Germline V gives CDR1 SGHRS, CDR2 YFSETQ. This CDR3 reads CASSFGGRGGADTQYF. Here the CDR3 DNA reads TGCGCCAGCAGCTTTGGGGGCCGGGGGGGGGCAGATACGCAGTATTTT.

The gene calls are TRBV5-1 and TRBJ1-3; the D gene is possibly TRBD1 (5 bases). With 4 bases removed from V and 7 bases from J, the gap between germline ends came to 18 bases. CDR3 length: 15 residues. The germline V gene encodes CDR1 SGHRS and CDR2 YFSETQ. The CDR3, as DNA: TGCGCCAGCAGCATCGACAGAGACCCTTGGAACACCATATATTTT. Translation: CASSIDRDPWNTIYF.

This chain joins TRBV18 and TRBJ2-7; D is unclear. CDR1 and CDR2 (germline): KGHSH, LQKENI. The CDR3 totals 12 residues. V was shortened by 7 bases and J by 2 bases, with 9 bases between the two germline ends. The CDR3 here is CASYNPPYEQYF. CDR3 nucleotides: TGTGCCAGCTACAACCCCCCCTACGAGCAGTACTTC.

The chain links TRBV30 to TRBJ2-7; TRBD1 matches 10 bases. J was trimmed by 2 bases and V by 5 bases; bases with no gene match: 9. The CDR3 is made up of 15 amino acids. In germline, CDR1 is GTSNPN, CDR2 SVGIG (reference sequence). CDR3 DNA sequence: TGTGCCTGGTCGACGGGACAGGGGATCACCTACGAGCAGTACTTC. It translates to CAWSTGQGITYEQYF.

J is TRBJ1-1 and V is TRBV25-1, with TRBD1 identical over 9 bases. Germline CDR1 is MGHDK and CDR2 is SYGVNS. This CDR3 has 15 amino acids. V gave up 1 base and J gave up 4 bases; unmatched junction bases: 4. CDR3 in DNA: TGTGCCAGCAGTGAATTACAGGGGGCCAGCACTGAAGCTTTCTTT. This codes for CASSELQGASTEAFF.

The chain recombines TRBV27 with TRBJ2-3; D is ambiguous. CDR3 length: 14 amino acids. The V end lost 5 bases, the J end lost 2 bases, and 11 bases lay between the germline ends. Germline-derived CDR1 and CDR2 are MNHEY and SMNVEV (reference sequence). CDR3 sequence: CASSPLDLTDTQYF. The CDR3 DNA is TGTGCCAGCAGTCCCCTAGACCTCACAGATACGCAGTATTTT.

The chain couples TRBV6-1 to TRBJ1-6; D might be TRBD1 (5 bases). With 5 bases removed from V and 8 bases from J, the gap between germline ends came to 10 bases. CDR3 length equals 13 residues. Germline lookup yields CDR1 MNHNS and CDR2 SASEGT. The CDR3 protein is CASSPAGYSPLHF. The CDR3 DNA sequence: TGTGCCAGCAGTCCCGCAGGGTATTCACCCCTCCACTTT.

The gene calls are TRBV28 and TRBJ2-7; 7 positions match TRBD2. V trimming: 2 bases; J trimming: 0 bases; junction bases outside the gene matches: 4. Germline V gene lookup returns CDR1 MDHEN and CDR2 SYDVKM. The CDR3 sequence is 15 residues long. This chain's CDR3 is CASSLPGLDSYEQYF. As DNA, the CDR3 is TGTGCCAGCAGTTTACCTGGACTAGACTCCTACGAGCAGTACTTC.

V gene TRBV18 combines with J gene TRBJ2-3; 7 bases line up with TRBD1. The V gene's germline CDR1 is KGHSH and CDR2 LQKENI. V lost 3 bases to trimming and J lost 4 bases; unmatched junction nucleotides: 13. This CDR3 comprises 17 residues. This CDR3 reads CASSPRSGTASSDTQYF. The CDR3 DNA reads as TGTGCCAGCTCACCGAGGTCGGGGACAGCTTCCTCAGATACGCAGTATTTT.

The J gene is TRBJ2-1, the V gene TRBV28, with TRBD1 as a possible D gene (6 bases). In germline, CDR1 is MDHEN, CDR2 SYDVKM. The CDR3 runs to 15 residues. Between the trimmed V and J ends, which lost 7 bases and 2 bases, there was a span of 15 bases. The CDR3 nucleotides are TGTGCCAGCACCTTAAGTGGGACACCCTACAATGAGCAGTTCTTC. This codes for CASTLSGTPYNEQFF.

The chain combines TRBV19 with TRBJ2-5; 8 bases agree with TRBD2. This CDR3 comprises 14 residues. Germline V gene data show CDR1 as LNHDA and CDR2 as SQIVND (reference sequence). After removal of 3 bases from V and 5 bases from J, the junction contained 5 bases not matched to a gene. CDR3 amino acids: CASSIGGAYETQYF. Here the CDR3 DNA reads TGTGCCAGTAGTATCGGGGGGGCATATGAGACCCAGTACTTC.

This rearrangement joins TRBV15 to TRBJ2-5; weak D call: TRBD2 (6 bases). V lost 0 bases and J 5 bases, leaving 13 bases between the germline ends. This CDR3 comprises 15 residues. CDR1 LNHNV and CDR2 YYDKDF come from the germline V gene (reference sequence). The CDR3 loop is CATSRELALRETQYF. The CDR3 region has the DNA TGTGCCACCAGCAGAGAACTAGCCCTTAGGGAGACCCAGTACTTC.

The chain employs TRBV19 and TRBJ1-1; D is unresolved. V dropped 2 bases and J dropped 2 bases, with 12 bases sitting between them. The CDR3 is 15 amino acids. Per germline, CDR1 LNHDA and CDR2 SQIVND (reference sequence). The CDR3 DNA follows: TGTGCCAGTAGTATAAGCGGTCCGGGTAACACTGAAGCTTTCTTT. Residues: CASSISGPGNTEAFF.

This chain uses TRBV6-6 with TRBJ2-1; D unresolved. Between the trimmed V and J ends, which lost 2 bases and 10 bases, there was a span of 15 bases. The CDR3 spans 14 residues. CDR1 and CDR2 from the germline V gene are MNHNY and SVGAGI (reference sequence). The CDR3 loop reads CASSYGIVGVEQFF. The CDR3 bases are TGTGCCAGCAGTTACGGCATTGTGGGCGTCGAGCAGTTCTTC.

This clone was counted between two and nine times. The chain carries TRBV11-3 and TRBJ1-4; the match to TRBD1 covers 7 bases. The CDR3 consists of 16 residues. Germline CDR1 reads SGHNT; CDR2 reads YENEEA. The ends lost 4 bases at V and 0 bases at J; junction bases unmatched: 5. The CDR3 is CASSWDSIATNEKLFF. CDR3 DNA: TGTGCCAGCAGCTGGGACAGTATTGCAACTAATGAAAAACTGTTTTTT. The full variable domain, rest sourced from reference TRBV11-3 and TRBJ1-4, is EAGVVQSPRYKIIEKKQPVAFWCNPISGHNTLYWYLQNLGQGPELLIRYENEEAVDDSQLPKDRFSAERLKGVDSTLKIQPAELGDSAVYLCASSWDSIATNEKLFFGSGTQLSVL.

In this sample, this clone turned up once. V is TRBV30 and J is TRBJ2-2, with 7 bases aligning to TRBD1. V lost 0 bases, J lost 5 bases, and 3 bases stayed unmatched. Per the germline V gene, CDR1 is GTSNPN and CDR2 is SVGIG (reference sequence). The CDR3 has 14 residues. The CDR3 is CAWSVPGGTGELFF. DNA of the CDR3: TGTGCCTGGAGTGTACCAGGGGGAACCGGGGAGCTGTTTTTT.

The V and J genes are TRBV6-1 and TRBJ1-1; no definite D call. CDR1 MNHNS and CDR2 SASEGT come from the germline V gene. The V and J ends lost 5 bases and 3 bases respectively, with 10 bases between them. CDR3 length: 13 residues. CDR3 amino acids: CASSYWRDTEAFF. In DNA, the CDR3 is TGTGCCAGCAGTTATTGGAGGGACACTGAAGCTTTCTTT.

This chain connects TRBV28 to TRBJ1-2; 7 bases fit TRBD1. The CDR3 has 13 residues. Germline loops: CDR1 MDHEN, CDR2 SYDVKM. The V segment lost 4 bases and the J segment 12 bases; nucleotides outside the gene matches: 11. The CDR3 reads CASSSHLGGANTF. CDR3 coding DNA: TGTGCCAGCAGTTCCCACCTAGGGGGCGCCAACACCTTC.

The rearrangement links TRBV12-1 to TRBJ2-3; no DNA check was done on the table's D call, TRBD2. TRBV12-1 is shown as a pseudogene. The CDR3 has 16 residues. This CDR3 reads CASSFIGTRPQDTQYF. DNA of the CDR3: TGTGCCAGCAGCTTCATCGGGACTAGGCCGCAGGATACGCAGTATTTT.

The chain joins TRBV6-1 to TRBJ1-1, with unresolved D. The CDR3 is 12 amino acids. Trimming pared 6 bases from V and 4 bases from J, leaving 9 bases between. Germline CDR1 is MNHNS and CDR2 is SASEGT. The chain's CDR3 is CASRARGTEAFF. In DNA, the CDR3 is TGTGCCAGCAGAGCGCGGGGCACTGAAGCTTTCTTT.

The chain joins TRBV27 to TRBJ1-2; D not resolved. The CDR3 extends over 13 amino acids. The V end lost 2 bases, the J end lost 3 bases, and 7 bases lay between the germline ends. Germline V gene data show CDR1 as MNHEY and CDR2 as SMNVEV (reference sequence). The CDR3 is CASSLREHYGYTF. The CDR3, as DNA: TGTGCCAGCAGTTTACGGGAGCACTATGGCTACACCTTC.

The rearrangement links TRBV9 to TRBJ2-3, with D perhaps TRBD1 (6 bases). The CDR3 is made up of 13 amino acids. V was trimmed by 0 bases and J by 6 bases, leaving 8 bases between them. Germline V gives CDR1 SGDLS, CDR2 YYNGEE. The CDR3 coding sequence is TGTGCCAGCAGCGTAGGTACAGGGGATACGCAGTATTTT. This encodes CASSVGTGDTQYF.

The chain is built from TRBV18 and TRBJ1-1, with D perhaps matching TRBD1 (6 bases). This CDR3 is 15 amino acids long. The V and J ends lost 3 bases and 0 bases respectively, with 11 bases between them. Per the germline V gene, CDR1 is KGHSH and CDR2 is LQKENI. CDR3 in DNA: TGTGCCAGCTCACCTCGGACAGACCTGAACACTGAAGCTTTCTTT. Its protein product is CASSPRTDLNTEAFF. The variable domain in full, with the rest retrieved from reference TRBV18 and TRBJ1-1, is NAGVMQNPRHLVRRRGQEARLRCSPMKGHSHVYWYRQLPEEGLKFMVYLQKENIIDESGMPKERFSAEFPKEGPSILRIQQVVRGDSAAYFCASSPRTDLNTEAFFGQGTRLTVV.

The chain is built from TRBV14 and TRBJ1-1, with TRBD1 identical over 7 bases. The germline V gene encodes CDR1 SGHDN and CDR2 FVKESK. The CDR3 spans 14 residues. J gave up 1 base and V 4 bases, and 3 bases lay outside the gene matches. CDR3 DNA sequence: TGTGCCAGCAGCCCGGGACAGAGGAACACTGAAGCTTTCTTT. Its protein is CASSPGQRNTEAFF.

The chain has TRBV30 and TRBJ2-7; D perhaps matches TRBD2 (6 bases). The germline CDR1 and CDR2 sequences are GTSNPN and SVGIG (reference sequence). The CDR3 runs 14 residues. V lost 0 bases and J lost 2, with 11 bases in between. CDR3 region: CAWSVGTLAYEQYF. Here the CDR3 DNA reads TGTGCCTGGAGTGTCGGGACTCTTGCCTACGAGCAGTACTTC.

V and J are TRBV30 and TRBJ1-1; maybe TRBD1 (6 bases). Germline V lookup: CDR1 GTSNPN, CDR2 SVGIG (reference sequence). The CDR3 has 13 amino acids. Trimming cost V 7 bases and J 5 bases, with 17 bases left between them. CDR3 DNA sequence: TGTGCCTTTTCCCTTGGGGGCTGGACTGAAGCTTTCTTT. Translation: CAFSLGGWTEAFF.

The CDR3 coding sequence is TGTGCCAGCAGTCAGGTGGCCACAGATACGCAGTATTTT. Amino acids: CASSQVATDTQYF. The J gene is TRBJ2-3, the V gene TRBV6-6; D gene unclear. Trimming stripped 5 bases from V and 2 bases from J, with 8 bases between. CDR3 length: 13 amino acids. Germline lookup yields CDR1 MNHNY and CDR2 SVGAGI (reference sequence).

This chain joins TRBV6-6 and TRBJ1-1, with D possibly TRBD1 on 5 matching bases. CDR1 MNHNY and CDR2 SVGAGI come from the germline V gene (reference sequence). V shed 2 bases and J shed 11 bases, with 9 bases lying between them. This CDR3 region has 11 residues. CDR3 in amino acids: CASSYTGPAFF. DNA for the CDR3: TGTGCCAGCAGTTACACAGGACCTGCTTTCTTT.